This TCR beta chain appears in the sequencing data of a study of glioma-infiltrating T cells. About the research overall: Target coverage was about 4.5- to 10-fold for roughly 1 million blood T cells.

A note on this clonotype: Antigen unknown.

Study outcomes and limitations: Tissue-blood divergence was below expectation in non-neoplastic patients, above in gliomas. Shared blood CDR3 signature motifs marked patients with low tissue-blood divergence.

CDR1 is MGHRA, CDR2 YSYEKL, per germline. This CDR3 is 17 amino acids long. The ends were cut back, 0 bases at V and 4 bases at J, with 19 bases in the middle. TCR alpha and beta CDR3 regions were amplified from RNA using iRepertoire nested multiplex PCR. For one-step reverse transcription and amplification, about 90-400 ng of tissue mRNA or PBMC total RNA was used. TCRdb re-called the multiplex PCR reads with MiXCR, one entry per CDR3 protein. The sample gives about 380,000 distinct CDR3 sequences, around 45% of which show up once; about 12% is in the top ten. The gene calls are TRBV4-1 and TRBJ2-7; D is ambiguous. The receptor was derived from a human donor with low-grade glioma or glioblastoma, undergoing nonglioma brain surgery, or in good health (not recorded which). Sequencing was performed on glioma tissue, nonneoplastic brain tissue, or PBMCs (not recorded which). This CDR3 is CASSQEPLNGSVYEQYF. The CDR3 bases are TGCGCCAGCAGCCAAGAACCCCTTAACGGTTCGGTTTACGAGCAGTACTTC.